The source of this T cell receptor (beta chain) is a study of blood T cell repertoires in COVID-19. As for the study in general: There were acute and convalescent COVID-19 samples, and they came from the United States, Italy and Spain. T cells, B-cell-depleted T cells, or PBMCs provided the cDNA or gDNA that served as material.

Original handling: Amplification of reference gene primers provided the estimated nucleated cell counts. This table comes from immunoSEQ multiplex PCR, and its TCRdb copy is limited to in-frame clones, with some not included. The V and J calls and the clone size are those of that table, but D and trimming were determined from the DNA. The sample holds around 67,000 clones, about 87% seen once. Trimming at V came to 4 bases and at J to 4 bases, leaving 11 bases not matched to a gene. In germline, CDR1 is SGHNT, CDR2 YENEEA. This CDR3 has 17 amino acids. This chain links TRBV11-3 with TRBJ2-2; TRBD2 aligns across 8 bases. Sequencing was performed on peripheral blood. The clonotype comes from a man between 50 and 59 years old with active COVID-19. CDR3 residues: CASSYVRAGVGTGELFF. CDR3 in DNA: TGTGCCAGCAGCTACGTCCGAGCGGGAGTCGGCACCGGGGAGCTGTTTTTT.